The rows below give T cell receptor beta chains drawn from one sample of a study of CD8 T cells in Susac syndrome. MiXCR, run by TCRdb on the immunoSEQ multiplex PCR reads, gives a single entry per CDR3 protein. The data hold approximately 180,000 distinct CDR3 sequences, with 85% to 95% observed a single time. Input material: CD4+ T cells from PBMCs. The receptors derive from a human donor with Susac syndrome. The CDR3 runs from the conserved cysteine through the conserved F or W. D genes are given only for firm matches.

j_gene,v_gene,d_gene,CDR3nt,CDR3aa
TRBJ2-7,TRBV7-2,-,TGTGCCAGCAGCTTAGCTCTGATCCCCTACGAGCAGTACTTC,CASSLALIPYEQYF
TRBJ2-2,TRBV12-3/TRBV12-4,TRBD1,TGTGCCAGCAGAAACACTGGGACAGGGCCTAAATCCGGGGAGCTGTTTTTT,CASRNTGTGPKSGELFF
TRBJ2-3,TRBV5-1,-,TGCGCCAGCAGCCAATTTGGCGGGACAGTCACAGATACGCAGTATTTT,CASSQFGGTVTDTQYF
TRBJ2-7,TRBV19,TRBD1,TGTGCCAGTAGTATTACAGGGGACGGTGGAGAGCAGTACTTC,CASSITGDGGEQYF
TRBJ2-1,TRBV9,-,TGTGCCAGCAGCCCCCTAGGGGGAGATGAGCAGTTCTTC,CASSPLGGDEQFF
TRBJ2-2,TRBV7-2,TRBD2,TGTGCCAGCAGCGAGCGGACCGGGGGCGGGAGGCACCGCCCCGGGGAGCTGTTTTTT,CASSERTGGGRHRPGELFF
TRBJ1-2,TRBV12-3/TRBV12-4,-,TGTGCCAGCAGTCCACGGATTGATTCCGGCTATGGCTACACCTTC,CASSPRIDSGYGYTF
TRBJ1-1,TRBV15,-,TGTGCCACCACCACCGATGTGAACACTGAAGCTTTCTTT,CATTTDVNTEAFF
TRBJ2-2,TRBV20-1,TRBD1,TGCAGTGCCGCCGGGACAGAGCTTTACGGGGAGCTGTTTTTT,CSAAGTELYGELFF
TRBJ2-5,TRBV5-4,-,TGTGCCAGCAGCCTGGACAGATCCCAAGAGACCCAGTACTTC,CASSLDRSQETQYF
TRBJ2-1,TRBV20-1,TRBD2,TGCAGTGGCGTGGCCTATACTAGCGTCAATGAGCAGTTCTTC,CSGVAYTSVNEQFF
TRBJ1-6,TRBV12-3/TRBV12-4,TRBD1,TGTGCCAGCAGCACCGGGACAGGCAATTCACCCCTCCACTTT,CASSTGTGNSPLHF
TRBJ2-7,TRBV5-1,-,TGCGCCAGCAGCTTGGGGGCCGGGGGCCTGACCTACGAGCAGTACTTC,CASSLGAGGLTYEQYF
TRBJ2-3,TRBV7-2,TRBD1,TGTGCCAGCAGCGATCCGACAGGGCCCGAGGCGCAGTATTTT,CASSDPTGPEAQYF
TRBJ2-1,TRBV20-1,TRBD2,TGCAGTGCCACTAATAGCGGGAGAGTTACTAATGAGCAGTTCTTC,CSATNSGRVTNEQFF
TRBJ2-7,TRBV7-9,-,TGTGCCAGCAGCCCATGGGGGAGTAGCGAGCAGTACTTC,CASSPWGSSEQYF
TRBJ2-1,TRBV7-8,-,TGTGCCAGCAGCTTAGTATTACTAGCAGGGCCCTACAATGAGCAGTTCTTC,CASSLVLLAGPYNEQFF
TRBJ1-4,TRBV29-1,TRBD1,TGCAGCGTTGGGGACAGGGGGGCGAGGGTACTGTTTTTT,CSVGDRGARVLFF
TRBJ2-5,TRBV7-9,TRBD2,TGTGCCAGCAGCCTCCTAGCGGGAGAGACCCAGTACTTC,CASSLLAGETQYF
TRBJ1-5,TRBV5-6,-,TGTGCCAGCAGCTTGGGCATCAATCAGCCCCAGCATTTT,CASSLGINQPQHF
TRBJ1-5,TRBV19,-,TGTGCCAGTAGTCCTCCGGAATGGCAGGCAGGATCTACCCAGCATTTT,CASSPPEWQAGSTQHF
TRBJ1-1,TRBV7-2,-,TGTGCCAGCAGCTTAGCCCCGAGCGCTGAAGCTTTCTTT,CASSLAPSAEAFF
TRBJ2-7,TRBV30,-,TGTGCCCGGAATCGTGGAATAGGATCCCCAAGAGGGGAGCAGTACTTC,CARNRGIGSPRGEQYF
TRBJ2-1,TRBV18,TRBD2,TGTGCCAGCTCTCGGCCGGGAGGGAATTACAATGAGCAGTTCTTC,CASSRPGGNYNEQFF
TRBJ2-2,TRBV6-4,TRBD2,TGTGCCAGCAGTCCTAGCGGGGGCCCTATGAGGGAGCTGTTTTTT,CASSPSGGPMRELFF
TRBJ1-3,TRBV25-1,-,TGTGCCAGCACTACGAGCTCTGGAAACACCATATATTTT,CASTTSSGNTIYF
TRBJ2-1,TRBV7-9,TRBD2,TGTGCCAGCAGCCATAGGACTAGCGGGAGAAGGAATGAGCAGTTCTTC,CASSHRTSGRRNEQFF
TRBJ1-5,TRBV6-1,-,TGTGCCAGCAGTTTAATGGGGGGGCCACAGCCCCAGCATTTT,CASSLMGGPQPQHF
TRBJ2-7,TRBV29-1,-,TGCAGCGGAGGGGGGGACGAGCAGTACTTC,CSGGGDEQYF
TRBJ2-7,TRBV20-1,TRBD1,TGCACCGCCGGGACAGGGTCCTACGAGCAGTACTTC,CTAGTGSYEQYF
TRBJ1-3,TRBV4-1,-,TGCGCCAGCAGCCTCTTCAGCTCTGGAAACACCATATATTTT,CASSLFSSGNTIYF
TRBJ1-1,TRBV29-1,-,TGCAGCGTTGAGGACCCAAACACTGAAGCTTTCTTT,CSVEDPNTEAFF
TRBJ1-5,TRBV4-2,-,TGTGCCAGCAGCCAAGAGCCCGTCCTCAATCAGCCCCAGCATTTT,CASSQEPVLNQPQHF